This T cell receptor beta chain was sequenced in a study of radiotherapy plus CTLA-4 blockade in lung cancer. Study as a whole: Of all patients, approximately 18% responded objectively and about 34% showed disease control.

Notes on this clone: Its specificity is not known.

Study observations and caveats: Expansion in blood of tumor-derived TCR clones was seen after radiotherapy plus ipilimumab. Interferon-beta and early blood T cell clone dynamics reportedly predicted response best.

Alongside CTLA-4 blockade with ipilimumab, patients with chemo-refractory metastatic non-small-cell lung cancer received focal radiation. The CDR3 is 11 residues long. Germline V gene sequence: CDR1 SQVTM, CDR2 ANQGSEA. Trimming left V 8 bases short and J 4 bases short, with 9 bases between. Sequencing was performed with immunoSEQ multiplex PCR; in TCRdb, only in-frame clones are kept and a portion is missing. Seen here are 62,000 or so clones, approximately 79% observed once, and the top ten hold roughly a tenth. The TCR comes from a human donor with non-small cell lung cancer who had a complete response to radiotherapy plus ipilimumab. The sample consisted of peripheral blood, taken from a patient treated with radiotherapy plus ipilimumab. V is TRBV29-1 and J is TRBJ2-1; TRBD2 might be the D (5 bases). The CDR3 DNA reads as TGCAGCCTGAGAGGGTACAATGAGCAGTTCTTC. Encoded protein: CSLRGYNEQFF.